This TCR beta chain appears in the sequencing data of a study of shared clonotypes between healthy human individuals. Study summary: Ranging from 18 to 49 in age, donors were a couple of women and a few men. Study outcomes and limitations: The study found about 5.1% of naive CD4 clonotypes shared across a few donors.

About this clone itself: Its antigen is not known.

At the deep level, the assay was run. Clones were sequenced by immunoSEQ multiplex PCR, and TCRdb holds only the in-frame ones, with some missing. The repertoire consists of about 1.5 million clones, with about 98% occurring once and the leading ten covering about 0.42%. The length of the CDR3 is 13 residues. Germline V gene sequence: CDR1 SQVTM, CDR2 ANQGSEA. V was pared by 4 bases and J by 2 bases, with 11 bases between. CD4+ cells yielded CD45RA+ naive and CD45RA-negative memory subsets. This TCR came from a man in his thirties or forties in good health. Sequencing input: naive CD4+ T cells sorted from blood. The subset denotes: CD45RA+ positively selected. The J gene is TRBJ1-2, the V gene TRBV29-1; D unresolved. The CDR3 nucleotides read TGCAGCGTTGCCCTGCGGCTGAACTATGGCTACACCTTC. Its translation is CSVALRLNYGYTF.